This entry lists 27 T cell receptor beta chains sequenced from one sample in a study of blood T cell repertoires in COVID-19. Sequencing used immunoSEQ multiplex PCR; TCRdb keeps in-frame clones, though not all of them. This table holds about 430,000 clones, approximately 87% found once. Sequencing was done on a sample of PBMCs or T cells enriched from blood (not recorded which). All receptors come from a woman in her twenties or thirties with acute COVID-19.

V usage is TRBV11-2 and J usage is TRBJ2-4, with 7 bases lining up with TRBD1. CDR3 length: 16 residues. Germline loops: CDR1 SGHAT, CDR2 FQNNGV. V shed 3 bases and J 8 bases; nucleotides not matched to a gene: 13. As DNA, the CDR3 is TGTGCCAGCAGCTTCGAGTACAGCTTCACAGGGGACATTCAGTACTTC. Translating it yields CASSFEYSFTGDIQYF.

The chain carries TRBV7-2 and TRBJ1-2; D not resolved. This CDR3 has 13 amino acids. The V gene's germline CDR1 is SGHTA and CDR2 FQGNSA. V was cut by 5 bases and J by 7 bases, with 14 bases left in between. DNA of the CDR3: TGTGCCAGCAGCCCGGCCGGGGAGGGTGGCTACACCTTC. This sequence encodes CASSPAGEGGYTF. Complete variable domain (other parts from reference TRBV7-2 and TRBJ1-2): GAGVSQSPSNKVTEKGKDVELRCDPISGHTALYWYRQSLGQGLEFLIYFQGNSAPDKSGLPSDRFSAERTGGSVSTLTIQRTQQEDSAVYLCASSPAGEGGYTFGSGTRLTVV.

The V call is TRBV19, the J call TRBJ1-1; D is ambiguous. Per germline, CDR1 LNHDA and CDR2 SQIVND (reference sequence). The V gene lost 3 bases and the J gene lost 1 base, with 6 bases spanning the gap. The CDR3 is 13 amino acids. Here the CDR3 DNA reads TGTGCCAGTAGTATCTACAGGAACACTGAAGCTTTCTTT. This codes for CASSIYRNTEAFF.

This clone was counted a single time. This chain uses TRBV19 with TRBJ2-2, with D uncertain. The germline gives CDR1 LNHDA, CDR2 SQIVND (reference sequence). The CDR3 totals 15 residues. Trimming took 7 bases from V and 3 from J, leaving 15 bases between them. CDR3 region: CASKRGGRDTGELFF. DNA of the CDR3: TGTGCCAGTAAACGCGGCGGCCGGGACACCGGGGAGCTGTTTTTT.

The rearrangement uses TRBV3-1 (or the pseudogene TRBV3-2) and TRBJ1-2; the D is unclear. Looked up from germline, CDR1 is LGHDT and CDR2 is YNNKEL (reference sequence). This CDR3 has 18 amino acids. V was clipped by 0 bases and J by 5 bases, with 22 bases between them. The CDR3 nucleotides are TGTGCCAGCAGCCAAGATGCGGCAACCTCCCCCGGCGTATATGGCTACACCTTC. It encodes CASSQDAATSPGVYGYTF.

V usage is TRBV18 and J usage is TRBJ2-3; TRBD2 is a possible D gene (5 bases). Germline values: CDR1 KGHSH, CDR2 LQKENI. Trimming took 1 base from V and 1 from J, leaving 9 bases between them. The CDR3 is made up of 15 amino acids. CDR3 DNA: TGTGCCAGCTCACCACTGATCGGGGGCACAGATACGCAGTATTTT. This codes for CASSPLIGGTDTQYF. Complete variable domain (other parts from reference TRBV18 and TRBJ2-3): NAGVMQNPRHLVRRRGQEARLRCSPMKGHSHVYWYRQLPEEGLKFMVYLQKENIIDESGMPKERFSAEFPKEGPSILRIQQVVRGDSAAYFCASSPLIGGTDTQYFGPGTRLTVL.

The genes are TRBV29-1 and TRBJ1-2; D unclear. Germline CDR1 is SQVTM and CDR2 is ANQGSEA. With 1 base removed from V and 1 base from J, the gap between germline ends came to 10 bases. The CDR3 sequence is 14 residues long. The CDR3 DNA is TGCAGCGTTGAAGCGGAGGCCGATAACTATGGCTACACCTTC. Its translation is CSVEAEADNYGYTF.

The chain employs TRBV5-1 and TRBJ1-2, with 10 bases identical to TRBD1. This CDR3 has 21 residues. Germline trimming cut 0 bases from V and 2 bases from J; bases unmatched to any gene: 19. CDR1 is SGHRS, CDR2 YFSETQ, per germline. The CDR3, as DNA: TGCGCCAGCAGCTTGGACAAGGGGGGCGGGACAGGGGTATTATGGAACTATGGCTACACCTTC. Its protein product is CASSLDKGGGTGVLWNYGYTF.

In DNA, the CDR3 is TGTGCCAGCAGCCAAGTCAGGAGACTAGCGGGGGGGCTGACCACAGATACGCAGTATTTT. It translates to CASSQVRRLAGGLTTDTQYF. The chain joins TRBV14 to TRBJ2-3; 14 nucleotides line up with TRBD2. The CDR3 loop spans 20 amino acids. Germline V gene data show CDR1 as SGHDN and CDR2 as FVKESK. The J segment lost 2 bases and the V segment lost 1 base, leaving 11 bases of the junction unmatched.

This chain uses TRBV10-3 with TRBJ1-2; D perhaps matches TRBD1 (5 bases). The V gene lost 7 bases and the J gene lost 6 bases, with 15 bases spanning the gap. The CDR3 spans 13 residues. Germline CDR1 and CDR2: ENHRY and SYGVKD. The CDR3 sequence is CAINPDTFHGYTF. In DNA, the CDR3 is TGTGCCATCAACCCGGACACCTTCCATGGCTACACCTTC.

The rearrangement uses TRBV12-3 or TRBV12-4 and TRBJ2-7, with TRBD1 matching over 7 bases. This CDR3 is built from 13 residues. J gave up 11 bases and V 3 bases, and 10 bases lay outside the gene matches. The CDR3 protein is CASSFWNDRAKYF. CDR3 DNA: TGTGCCAGCAGTTTCTGGAATGACAGGGCTAAGTACTTC.

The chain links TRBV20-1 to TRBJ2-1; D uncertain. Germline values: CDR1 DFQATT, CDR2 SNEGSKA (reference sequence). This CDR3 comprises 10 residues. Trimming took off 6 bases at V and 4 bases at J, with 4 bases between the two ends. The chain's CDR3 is CSASYNEQFF. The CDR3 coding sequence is TGCAGTGCCTCGTACAATGAGCAGTTCTTC.

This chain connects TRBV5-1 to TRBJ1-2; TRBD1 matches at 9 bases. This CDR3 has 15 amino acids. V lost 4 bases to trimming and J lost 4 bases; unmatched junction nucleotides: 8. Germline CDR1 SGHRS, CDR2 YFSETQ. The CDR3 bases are TGCGCCAGCAGCCCCATCGACAGGGGGACCTATGGCTACACCTTC. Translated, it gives CASSPIDRGTYGYTF.

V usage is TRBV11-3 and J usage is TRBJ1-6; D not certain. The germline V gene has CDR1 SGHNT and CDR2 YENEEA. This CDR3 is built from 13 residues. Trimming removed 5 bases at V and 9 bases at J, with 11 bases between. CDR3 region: CASSRMAGSPLHF. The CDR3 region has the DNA TGTGCCAGCAGCCGGATGGCGGGTTCACCCCTCCACTTT.

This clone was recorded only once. CDR3 protein: CASIYANTGELFF. The CDR3 region has the DNA TGTGCCAGCATCTATGCGAACACCGGGGAGCTGTTTTTT. This chain joins TRBV6-5 and TRBJ2-2; unclear D gene. The germline V and J ends were trimmed by 7 bases and 0 bases, with 6 bases remaining between them. The CDR3 is 13 residues long. The germline CDR1 and CDR2 sequences are MNHEY and SVGAGI.

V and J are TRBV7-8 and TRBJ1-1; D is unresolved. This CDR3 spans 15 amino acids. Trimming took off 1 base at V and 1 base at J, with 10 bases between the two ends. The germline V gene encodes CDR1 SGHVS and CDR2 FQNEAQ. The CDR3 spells CASSLVLAGNTEAFF. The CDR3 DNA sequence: TGTGCCAGCAGCTTAGTTTTGGCGGGGAACACTGAAGCTTTCTTT.

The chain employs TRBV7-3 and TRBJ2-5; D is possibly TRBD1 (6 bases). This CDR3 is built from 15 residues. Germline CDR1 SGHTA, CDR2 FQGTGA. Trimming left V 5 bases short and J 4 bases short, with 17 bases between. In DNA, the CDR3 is TGTGCCAGCAGCCCCTCCCGAATCAGGGGAGAGACCCAGTACTTC. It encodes CASSPSRIRGETQYF.

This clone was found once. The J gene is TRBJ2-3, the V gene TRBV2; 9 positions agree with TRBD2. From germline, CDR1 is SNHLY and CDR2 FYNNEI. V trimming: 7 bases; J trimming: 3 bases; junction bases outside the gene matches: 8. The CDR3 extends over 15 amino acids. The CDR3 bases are TGTGCCAGCAAGGGTAGACTAGCGGAGACAGATACGCAGTATTTT. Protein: CASKGRLAETDTQYF.

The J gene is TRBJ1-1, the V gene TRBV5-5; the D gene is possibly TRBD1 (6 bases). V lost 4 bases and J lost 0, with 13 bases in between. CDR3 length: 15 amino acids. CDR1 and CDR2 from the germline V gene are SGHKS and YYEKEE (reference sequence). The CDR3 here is CASSRGQIMNTEAFF. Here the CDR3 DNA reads TGTGCCAGCAGCCGAGGACAGATTATGAACACTGAAGCTTTCTTT.

In DNA form, the CDR3 reads TGTGCCAGCAGTTCAGTCAGGGTGTCAGAGCAGTACTTC. It encodes CASSSVRVSEQYF. The gene calls are TRBV27 and TRBJ2-7; perhaps TRBD1 as D (5 bases). CDR1 and CDR2 from the germline V gene are MNHEY and SMNVEV (reference sequence). There are 13 residues in the CDR3. Trimming took off 4 bases at V and 7 bases at J, with 14 bases between the two ends.

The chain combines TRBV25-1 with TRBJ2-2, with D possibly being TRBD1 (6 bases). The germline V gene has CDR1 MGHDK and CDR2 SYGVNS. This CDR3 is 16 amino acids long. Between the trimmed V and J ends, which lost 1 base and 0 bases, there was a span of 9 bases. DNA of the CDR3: TGTGCCAGCAGTGAATTAGGGACATCGAACACCGGGGAGCTGTTTTTT. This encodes CASSELGTSNTGELFF.

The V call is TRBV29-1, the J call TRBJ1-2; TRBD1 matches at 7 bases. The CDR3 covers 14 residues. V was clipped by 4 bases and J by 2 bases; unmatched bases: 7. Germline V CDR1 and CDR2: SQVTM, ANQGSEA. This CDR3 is CSVGGDRPNYGYTF. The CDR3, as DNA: TGCAGCGTTGGAGGGGACAGACCAAACTATGGCTACACCTTC.

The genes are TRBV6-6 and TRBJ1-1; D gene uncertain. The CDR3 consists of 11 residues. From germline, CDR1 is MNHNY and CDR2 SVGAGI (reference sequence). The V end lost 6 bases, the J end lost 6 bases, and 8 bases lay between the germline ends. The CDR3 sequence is CASRSRSEAFF. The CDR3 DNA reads TGTGCCAGCAGGTCCAGGTCTGAAGCTTTCTTT.

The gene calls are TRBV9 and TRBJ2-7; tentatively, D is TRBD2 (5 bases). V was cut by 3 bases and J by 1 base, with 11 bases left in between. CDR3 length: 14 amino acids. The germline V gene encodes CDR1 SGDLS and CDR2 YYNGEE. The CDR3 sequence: CASSAELGSYEQYF. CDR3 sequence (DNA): TGTGCCAGCAGCGCGGAACTAGGTTCCTACGAGCAGTACTTC.

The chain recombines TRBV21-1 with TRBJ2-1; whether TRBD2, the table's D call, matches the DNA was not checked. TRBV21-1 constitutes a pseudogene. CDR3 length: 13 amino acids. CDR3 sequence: CASSRELYNEQFF. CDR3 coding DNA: TGTGCCAGTTCGAGGGAACTCTACAATGAGCAGTTCTTC.

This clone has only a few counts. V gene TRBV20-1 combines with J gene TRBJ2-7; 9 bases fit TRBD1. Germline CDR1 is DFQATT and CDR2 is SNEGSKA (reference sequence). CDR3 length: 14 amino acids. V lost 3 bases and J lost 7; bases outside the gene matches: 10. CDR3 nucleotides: TGCAGTGCTAGTGGGGACAGGGACTTTGGGGAGCAGTACTTC. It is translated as CSASGDRDFGEQYF.

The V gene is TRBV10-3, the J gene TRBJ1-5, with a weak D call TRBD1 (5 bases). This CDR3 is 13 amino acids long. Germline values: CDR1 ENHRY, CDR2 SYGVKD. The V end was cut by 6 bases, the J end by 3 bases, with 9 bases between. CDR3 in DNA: TGTGCCATCAGCGACAGCCACAATCAGCCCCAGCATTTT. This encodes CAISDSHNQPQHF.